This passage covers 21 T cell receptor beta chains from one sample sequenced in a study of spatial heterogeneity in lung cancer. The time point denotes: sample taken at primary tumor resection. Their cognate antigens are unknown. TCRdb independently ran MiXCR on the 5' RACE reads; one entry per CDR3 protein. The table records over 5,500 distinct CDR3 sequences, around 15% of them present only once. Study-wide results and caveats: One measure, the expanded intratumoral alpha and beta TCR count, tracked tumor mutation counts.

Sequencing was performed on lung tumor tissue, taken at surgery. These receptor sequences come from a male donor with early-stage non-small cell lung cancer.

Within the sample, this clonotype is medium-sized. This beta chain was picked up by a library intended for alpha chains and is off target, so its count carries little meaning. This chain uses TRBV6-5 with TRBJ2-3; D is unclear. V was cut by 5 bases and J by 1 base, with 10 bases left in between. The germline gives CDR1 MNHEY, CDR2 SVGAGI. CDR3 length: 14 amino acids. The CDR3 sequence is CASSPDHRTDTQYF. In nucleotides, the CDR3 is TGTGCCAGCAGTCCGGACCACCGCACAGATACGCAGTATTTT.

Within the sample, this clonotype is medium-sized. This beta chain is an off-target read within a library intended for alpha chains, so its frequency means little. In nucleotides, the CDR3 is TGTGCCAGCAGAGCCGATTGGGTTGGGAATCAGCCCCAGCATTTT. Translating it yields CASRADWVGNQPQHF. The chain has TRBV28 and TRBJ1-5, with D unclear. CDR1 MDHEN and CDR2 SYDVKM come from the germline V gene. The ends were cut back, 6 bases at V and 4 bases at J, with 16 bases in the middle. This CDR3 spans 15 amino acids. Supplemented by reference TRBV28 and TRBJ1-5, the full variable domain reads DVKVTQSSRYLVKRTGEKVFLECVQDMDHENMFWYRQDPGLGLRLIYFSYDVKMKEKGDIPEGYSVSREKKERFSLILESASTNQTSMYLCASRADWVGNQPQHFGDGTRLSIL.

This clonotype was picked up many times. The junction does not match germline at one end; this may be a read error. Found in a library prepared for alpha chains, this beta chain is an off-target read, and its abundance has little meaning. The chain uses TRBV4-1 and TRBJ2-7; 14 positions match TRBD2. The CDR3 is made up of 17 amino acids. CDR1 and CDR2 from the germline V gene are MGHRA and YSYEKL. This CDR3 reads CASSQGLAGARYYEQYF. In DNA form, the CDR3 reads TGCGCAAGCAGCCAGGGACTAGCGGGAGCAAGATACTACGAGCAGTACTTC.

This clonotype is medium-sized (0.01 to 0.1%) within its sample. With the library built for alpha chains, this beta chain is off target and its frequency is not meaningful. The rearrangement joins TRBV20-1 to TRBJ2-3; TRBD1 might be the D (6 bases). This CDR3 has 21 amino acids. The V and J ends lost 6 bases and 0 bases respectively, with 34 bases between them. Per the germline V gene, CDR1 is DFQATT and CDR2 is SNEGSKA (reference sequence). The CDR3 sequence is CSARAGGGSRIGSPSTDTQYF. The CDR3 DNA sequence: TGCAGTGCGAGGGCAGGTGGGGGCAGTAGAATCGGGTCCCCTAGCACAGATACGCAGTATTTT.

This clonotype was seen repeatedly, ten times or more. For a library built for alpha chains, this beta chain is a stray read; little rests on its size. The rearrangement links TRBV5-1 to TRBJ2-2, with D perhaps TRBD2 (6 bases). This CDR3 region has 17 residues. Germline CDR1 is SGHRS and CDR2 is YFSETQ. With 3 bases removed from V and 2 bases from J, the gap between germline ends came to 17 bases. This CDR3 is CASSSSTGVGNTGELFF. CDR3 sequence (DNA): TGCGCCAGCAGCTCGAGTACGGGGGTCGGAAACACCGGGGAGCTGTTTTTT.

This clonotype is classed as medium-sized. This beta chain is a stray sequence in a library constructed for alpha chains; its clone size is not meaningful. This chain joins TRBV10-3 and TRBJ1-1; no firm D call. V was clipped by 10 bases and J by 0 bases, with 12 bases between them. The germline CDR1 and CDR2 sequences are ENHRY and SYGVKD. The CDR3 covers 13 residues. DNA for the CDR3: TGTGCCAGCGCACAAATTTTGAACACTGAAGCTTTCTTT. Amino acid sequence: CASAQILNTEAFF.

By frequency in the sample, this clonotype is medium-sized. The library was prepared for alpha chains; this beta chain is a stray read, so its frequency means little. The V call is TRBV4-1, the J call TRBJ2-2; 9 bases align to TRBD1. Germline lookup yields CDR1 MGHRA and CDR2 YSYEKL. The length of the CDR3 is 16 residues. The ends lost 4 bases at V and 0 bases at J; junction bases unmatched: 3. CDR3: CASSPGTGPNTGELFF. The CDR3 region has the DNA TGCGCCAGCAGCCCCGGGACAGGGCCGAACACCGGGGAGCTGTTTTTT.

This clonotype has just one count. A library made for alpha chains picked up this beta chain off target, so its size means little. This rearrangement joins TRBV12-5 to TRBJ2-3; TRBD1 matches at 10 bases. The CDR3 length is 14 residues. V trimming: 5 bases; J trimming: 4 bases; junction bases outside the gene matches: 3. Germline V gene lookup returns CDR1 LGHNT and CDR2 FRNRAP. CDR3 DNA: TGTGCTAGTGGTACGGGACAGGGGTCAGATACGCAGTATTTT. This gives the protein CASGTGQGSDTQYF. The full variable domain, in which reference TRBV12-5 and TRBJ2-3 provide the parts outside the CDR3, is DARVTQTPRHKVTEMGQEVTMRCQPILGHNTVFWYRQTMMQGLELLAYFRNRAPLDDSGMPKDRFSAEMPDATLATLKIQPSEPRDSAVYFCASGTGQGSDTQYFGPGTRLTVL.

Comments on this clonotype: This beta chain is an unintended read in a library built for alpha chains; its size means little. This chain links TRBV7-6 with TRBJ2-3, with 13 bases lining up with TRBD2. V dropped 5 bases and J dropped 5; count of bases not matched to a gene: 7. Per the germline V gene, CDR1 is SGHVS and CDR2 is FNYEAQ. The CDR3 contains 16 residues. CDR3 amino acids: CASSLGLAGLEDTQYF. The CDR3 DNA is TGTGCCAGCAGCCTGGGACTAGCGGGATTAGAAGATACGCAGTATTTT.

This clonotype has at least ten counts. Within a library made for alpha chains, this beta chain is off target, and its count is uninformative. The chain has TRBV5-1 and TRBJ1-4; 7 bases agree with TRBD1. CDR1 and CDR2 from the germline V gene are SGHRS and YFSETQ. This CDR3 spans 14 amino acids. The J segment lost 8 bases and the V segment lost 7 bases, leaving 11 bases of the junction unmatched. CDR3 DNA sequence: TGCGCCAGCCGACCCCGGGGGACAGAAGAAAAACTGTTTTTT. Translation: CASRPRGTEEKLFF.

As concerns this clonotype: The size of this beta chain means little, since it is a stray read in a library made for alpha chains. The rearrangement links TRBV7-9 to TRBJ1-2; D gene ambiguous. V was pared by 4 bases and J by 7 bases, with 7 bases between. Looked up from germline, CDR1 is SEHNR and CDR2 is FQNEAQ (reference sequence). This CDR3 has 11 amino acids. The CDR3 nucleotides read TGTGCCAGCAGCTCCCTGGCTGGCTACACCTTC. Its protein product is CASSSLAGYTF.

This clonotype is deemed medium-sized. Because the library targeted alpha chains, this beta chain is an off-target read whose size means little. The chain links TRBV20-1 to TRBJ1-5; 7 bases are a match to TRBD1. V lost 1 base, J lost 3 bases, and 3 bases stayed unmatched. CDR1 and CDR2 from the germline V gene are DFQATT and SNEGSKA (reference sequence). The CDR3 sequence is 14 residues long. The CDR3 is CSARVQGSNQPQHF. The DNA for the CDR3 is TGCAGTGCTAGAGTACAGGGGTCCAATCAGCCCCAGCATTTT.

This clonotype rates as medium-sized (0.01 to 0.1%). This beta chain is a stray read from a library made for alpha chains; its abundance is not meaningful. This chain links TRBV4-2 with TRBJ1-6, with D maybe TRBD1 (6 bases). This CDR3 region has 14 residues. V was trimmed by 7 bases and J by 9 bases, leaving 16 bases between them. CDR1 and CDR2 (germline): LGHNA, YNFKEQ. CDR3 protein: CASTDPGAISPLHF. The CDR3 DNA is TGTGCCAGCACCGACCCGGGGGCAATTTCACCCCTCCACTTT.

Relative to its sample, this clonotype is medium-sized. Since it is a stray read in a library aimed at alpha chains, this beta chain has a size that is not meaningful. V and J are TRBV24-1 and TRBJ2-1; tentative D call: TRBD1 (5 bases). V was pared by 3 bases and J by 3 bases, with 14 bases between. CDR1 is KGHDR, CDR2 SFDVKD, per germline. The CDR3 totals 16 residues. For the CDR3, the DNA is TGTGCCACCAGTGATGCAAACCCGGACAACTACAATGAGCAGTTCTTC. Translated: CATSDANPDNYNEQFF.

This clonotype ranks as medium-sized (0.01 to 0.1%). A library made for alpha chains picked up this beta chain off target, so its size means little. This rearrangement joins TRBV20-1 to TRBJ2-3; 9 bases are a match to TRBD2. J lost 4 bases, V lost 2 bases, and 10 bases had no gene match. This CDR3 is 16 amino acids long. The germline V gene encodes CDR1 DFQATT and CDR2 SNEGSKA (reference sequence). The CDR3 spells CSARIAGAGFADTQYF. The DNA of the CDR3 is TGCAGTGCTAGAATAGCGGGAGCGGGGTTCGCAGATACGCAGTATTTT.

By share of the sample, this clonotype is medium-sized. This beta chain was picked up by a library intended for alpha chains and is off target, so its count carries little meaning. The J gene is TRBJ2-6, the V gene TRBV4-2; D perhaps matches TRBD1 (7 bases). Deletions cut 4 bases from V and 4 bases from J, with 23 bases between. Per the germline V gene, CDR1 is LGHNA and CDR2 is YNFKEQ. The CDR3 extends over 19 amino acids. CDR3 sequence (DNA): TGTGCCAGCAGCCCCCCCGAGGGAGGTAGGGGGCCAGGGGCCAACGTCCTGACTTTC. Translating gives CASSPPEGGRGPGANVLTF.

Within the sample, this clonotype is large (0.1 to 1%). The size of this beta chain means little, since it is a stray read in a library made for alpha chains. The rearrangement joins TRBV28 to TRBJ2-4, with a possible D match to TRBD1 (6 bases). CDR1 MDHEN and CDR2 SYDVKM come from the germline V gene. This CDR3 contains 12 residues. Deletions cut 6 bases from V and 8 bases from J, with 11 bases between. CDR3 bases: TGTGCCAGCAGGCAGGGGCTGGACATTCAGTACTTC. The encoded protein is CASRQGLDIQYF.

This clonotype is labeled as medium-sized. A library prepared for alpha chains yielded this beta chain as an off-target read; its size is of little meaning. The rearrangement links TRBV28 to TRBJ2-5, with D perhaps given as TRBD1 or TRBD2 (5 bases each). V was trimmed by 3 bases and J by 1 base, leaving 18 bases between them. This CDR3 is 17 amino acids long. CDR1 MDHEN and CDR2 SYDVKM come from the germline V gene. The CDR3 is CASSFFGAPPFQETQYF. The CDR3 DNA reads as TGTGCCAGCAGTTTTTTCGGGGCCCCCCCCTTCCAAGAGACCCAGTACTTC.

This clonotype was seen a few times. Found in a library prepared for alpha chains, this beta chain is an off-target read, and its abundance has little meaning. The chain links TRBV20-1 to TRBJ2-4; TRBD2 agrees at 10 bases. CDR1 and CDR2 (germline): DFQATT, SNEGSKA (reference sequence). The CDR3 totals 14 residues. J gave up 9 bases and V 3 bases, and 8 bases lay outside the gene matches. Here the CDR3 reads CSASSGRVGGIQYF. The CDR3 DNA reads TGCAGTGCTAGCAGCGGGAGGGTCGGTGGCATTCAGTACTTC.

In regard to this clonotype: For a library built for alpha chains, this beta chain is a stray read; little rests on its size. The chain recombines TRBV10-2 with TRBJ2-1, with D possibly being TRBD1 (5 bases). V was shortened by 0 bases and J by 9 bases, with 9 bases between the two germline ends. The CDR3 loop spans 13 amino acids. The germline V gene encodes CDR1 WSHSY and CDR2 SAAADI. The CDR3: CASSESDQGEQFF. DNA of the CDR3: TGCGCCAGCAGTGAGTCGGATCAGGGTGAGCAGTTCTTC.

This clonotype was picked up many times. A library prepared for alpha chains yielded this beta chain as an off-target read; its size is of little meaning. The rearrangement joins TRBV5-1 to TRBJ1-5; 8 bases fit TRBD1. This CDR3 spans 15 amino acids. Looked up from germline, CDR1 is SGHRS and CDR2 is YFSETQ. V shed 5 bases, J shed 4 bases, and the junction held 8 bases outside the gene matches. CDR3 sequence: CASSSGQGLNQPQHF. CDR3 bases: TGCGCCAGCAGTTCCGGACAGGGCCTTAATCAGCCCCAGCATTTT.